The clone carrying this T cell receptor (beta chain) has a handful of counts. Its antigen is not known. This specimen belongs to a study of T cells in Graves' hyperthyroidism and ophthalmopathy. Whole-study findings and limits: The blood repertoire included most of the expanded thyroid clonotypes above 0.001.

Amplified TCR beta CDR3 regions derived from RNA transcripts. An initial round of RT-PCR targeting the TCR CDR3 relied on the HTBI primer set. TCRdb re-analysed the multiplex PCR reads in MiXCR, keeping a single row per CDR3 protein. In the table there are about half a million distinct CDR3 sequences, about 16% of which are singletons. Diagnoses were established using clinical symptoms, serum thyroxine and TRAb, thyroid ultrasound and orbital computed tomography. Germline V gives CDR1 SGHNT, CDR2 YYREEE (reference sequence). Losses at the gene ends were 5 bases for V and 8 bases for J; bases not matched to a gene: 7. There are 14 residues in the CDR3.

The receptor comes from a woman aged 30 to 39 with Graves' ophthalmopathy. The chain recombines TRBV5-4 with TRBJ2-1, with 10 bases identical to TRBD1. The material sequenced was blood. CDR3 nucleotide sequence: TGTGCCAGCAGAAGGGACAGGGGAATTGATGAGCAGTTCTTC. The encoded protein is CASRRDRGIDEQFF.